Sequencing of this T cell receptor (beta chain) was carried out in a study of blood T cell repertoires in COVID-19. The study drew participants aged roughly 18 to 95 years from 20 to 30 US areas. The data were produced by immunoSEQ multiplex PCR, yet TCRdb's version contains in-frame clones alone and is incomplete. The data show 150,000 to 200,000 clones, 88% seen once. This clone was observed a handful of times. The sequenced sample was PBMCs or T cells enriched from blood (not recorded which). The clonotype was recovered from a woman younger than 35 who had recovered from COVID-19.

The CDR3: CASSPGQDGYTF. Here the CDR3 DNA reads TGTGCCAGCAGTCCGGGACAGGATGGCTACACCTTC. The gene calls are TRBV5-6 and TRBJ1-2; 8 bases align to TRBD1. V was pared by 5 bases and J by 6 bases, with 3 bases of the junction left unmatched. Germline CDR1 is SGHDT and CDR2 is YYEEEE. The CDR3 sequence is 12 residues long.